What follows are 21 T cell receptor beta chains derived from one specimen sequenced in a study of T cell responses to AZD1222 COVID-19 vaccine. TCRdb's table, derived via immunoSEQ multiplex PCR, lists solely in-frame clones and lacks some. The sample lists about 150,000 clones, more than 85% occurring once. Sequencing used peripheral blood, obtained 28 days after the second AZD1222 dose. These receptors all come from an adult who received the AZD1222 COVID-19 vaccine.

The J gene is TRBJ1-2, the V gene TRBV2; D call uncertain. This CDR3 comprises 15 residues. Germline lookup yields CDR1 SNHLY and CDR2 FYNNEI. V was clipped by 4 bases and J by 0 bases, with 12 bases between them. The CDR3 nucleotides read TGTGCCAGCAGTGCGGGTGGAAGAGCTAACTATGGCTACACCTTC. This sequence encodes CASSAGGRANYGYTF.

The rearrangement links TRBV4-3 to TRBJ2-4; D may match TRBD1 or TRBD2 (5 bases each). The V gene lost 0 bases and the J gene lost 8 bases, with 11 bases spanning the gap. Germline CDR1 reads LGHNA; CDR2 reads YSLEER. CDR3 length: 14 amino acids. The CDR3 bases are TGCGCCAGCAGCCAAGAACCCTTGGGGGACATTCAGTACTTC. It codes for CASSQEPLGDIQYF.

The CDR3 nucleotides read TGTGCCACCAGCAGAGATGGGACAGGCTTAAACACCATATATTTT. The encoded protein is CATSRDGTGLNTIYF. The chain has TRBV15 and TRBJ1-3, with 8 bases matching TRBD1. Trimming at V came to 0 bases and at J to 6 bases, leaving 4 bases not matched to a gene. Germline V gene sequence: CDR1 LNHNV, CDR2 YYDKDF (reference sequence). The CDR3 extends over 15 amino acids.

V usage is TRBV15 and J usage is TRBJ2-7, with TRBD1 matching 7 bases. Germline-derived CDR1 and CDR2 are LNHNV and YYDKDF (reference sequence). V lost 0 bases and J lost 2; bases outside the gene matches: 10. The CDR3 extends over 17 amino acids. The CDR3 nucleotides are TGTGCCACCAGCAGAGATATGGTGTCAGGACAGGCCTACGAGCAGTACTTC. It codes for CATSRDMVSGQAYEQYF.

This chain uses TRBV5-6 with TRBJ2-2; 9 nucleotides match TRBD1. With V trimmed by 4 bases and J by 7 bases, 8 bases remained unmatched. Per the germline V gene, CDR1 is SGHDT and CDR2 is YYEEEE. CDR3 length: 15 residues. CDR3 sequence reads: CASSAGTGRFGELFF. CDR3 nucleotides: TGTGCCAGCAGCGCGGGGACAGGGCGGTTCGGGGAGCTGTTTTTT.

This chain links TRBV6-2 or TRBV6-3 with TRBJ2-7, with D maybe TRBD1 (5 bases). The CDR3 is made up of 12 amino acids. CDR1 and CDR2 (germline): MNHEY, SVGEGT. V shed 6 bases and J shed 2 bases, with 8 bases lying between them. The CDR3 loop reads CASSQTAYEQYF. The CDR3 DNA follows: TGTGCCAGCAGCCAGACAGCCTACGAGCAGTACTTC.

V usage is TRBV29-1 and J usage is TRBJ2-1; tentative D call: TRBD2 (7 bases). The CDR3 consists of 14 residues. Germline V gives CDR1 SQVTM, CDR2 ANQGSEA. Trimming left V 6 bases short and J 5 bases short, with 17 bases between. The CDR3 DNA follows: TGCAGCGTGAAGGGGGGGGTAGCGGACAATGAGCAGTTCTTC. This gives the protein CSVKGGVADNEQFF.

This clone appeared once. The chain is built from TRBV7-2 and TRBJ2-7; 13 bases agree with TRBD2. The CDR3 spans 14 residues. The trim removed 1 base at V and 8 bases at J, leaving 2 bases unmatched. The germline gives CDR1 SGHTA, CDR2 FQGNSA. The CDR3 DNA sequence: TGTGCCAGCAGCTTAGGACTAGCGGGAGGCCAGCAGTACTTC. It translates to CASSLGLAGGQQYF.

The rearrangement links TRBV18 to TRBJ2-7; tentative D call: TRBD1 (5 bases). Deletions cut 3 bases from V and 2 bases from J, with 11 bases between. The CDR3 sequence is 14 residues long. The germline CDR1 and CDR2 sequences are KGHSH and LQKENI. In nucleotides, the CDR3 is TGTGCCAGCTCACCTGGGCAGGGAACCTACGAGCAGTACTTC. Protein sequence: CASSPGQGTYEQYF. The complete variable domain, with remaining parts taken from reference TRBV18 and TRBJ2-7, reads NAGVMQNPRHLVRRRGQEARLRCSPMKGHSHVYWYRQLPEEGLKFMVYLQKENIIDESGMPKERFSAEFPKEGPSILRIQQVVRGDSAAYFCASSPGQGTYEQYFGPGTRLTVT.

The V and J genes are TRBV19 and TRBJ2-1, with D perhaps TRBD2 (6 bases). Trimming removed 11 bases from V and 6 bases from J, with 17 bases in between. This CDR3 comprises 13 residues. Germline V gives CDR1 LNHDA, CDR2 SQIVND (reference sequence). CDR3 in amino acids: CAAAGTSVNEQFF. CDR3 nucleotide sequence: TGTGCCGCCGCCGGGACTTCCGTCAATGAGCAGTTCTTC.

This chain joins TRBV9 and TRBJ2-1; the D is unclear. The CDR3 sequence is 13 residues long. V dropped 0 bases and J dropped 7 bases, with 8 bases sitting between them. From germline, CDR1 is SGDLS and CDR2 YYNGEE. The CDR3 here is CASSVDLRNEQFF. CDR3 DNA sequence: TGTGCCAGCAGCGTAGACCTAAGGAATGAGCAGTTCTTC.

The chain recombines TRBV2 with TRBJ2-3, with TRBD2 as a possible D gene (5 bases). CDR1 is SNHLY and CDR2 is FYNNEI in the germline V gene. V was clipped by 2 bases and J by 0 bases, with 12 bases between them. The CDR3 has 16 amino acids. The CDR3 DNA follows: TGTGCCAGCAGTGAAACTAGGCCCGTTAGCACAGATACGCAGTATTTT. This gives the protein CASSETRPVSTDTQYF.

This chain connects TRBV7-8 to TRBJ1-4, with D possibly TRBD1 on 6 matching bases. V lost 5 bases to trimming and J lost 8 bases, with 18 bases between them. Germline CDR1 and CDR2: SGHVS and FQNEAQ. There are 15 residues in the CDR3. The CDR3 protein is CASSQSGGSTEKLFF. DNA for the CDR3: TGTGCCAGCAGCCAATCCGGGGGCTCCACGGAAAAACTGTTTTTT.

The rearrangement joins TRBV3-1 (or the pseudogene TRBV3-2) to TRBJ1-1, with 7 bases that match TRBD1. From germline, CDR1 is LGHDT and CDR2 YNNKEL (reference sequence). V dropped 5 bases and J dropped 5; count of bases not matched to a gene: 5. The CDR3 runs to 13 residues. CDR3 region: CASSNRGGTEAFF. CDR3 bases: TGTGCCAGCAGCAACAGGGGAGGGACTGAAGCTTTCTTT.

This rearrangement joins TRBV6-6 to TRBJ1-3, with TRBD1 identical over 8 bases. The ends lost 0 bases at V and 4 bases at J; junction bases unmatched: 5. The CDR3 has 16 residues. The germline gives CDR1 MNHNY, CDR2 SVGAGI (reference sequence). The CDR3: CASSYSNRGRGNTIYF. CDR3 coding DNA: TGTGCCAGCAGTTACTCGAACAGGGGGAGAGGAAACACCATATATTTT.

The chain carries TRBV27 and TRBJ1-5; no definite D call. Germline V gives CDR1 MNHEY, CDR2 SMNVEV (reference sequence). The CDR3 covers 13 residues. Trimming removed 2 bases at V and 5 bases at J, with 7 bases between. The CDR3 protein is CASSLMGYQPQHF. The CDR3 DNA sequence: TGTGCCAGCAGTTTAATGGGTTATCAGCCCCAGCATTTT.

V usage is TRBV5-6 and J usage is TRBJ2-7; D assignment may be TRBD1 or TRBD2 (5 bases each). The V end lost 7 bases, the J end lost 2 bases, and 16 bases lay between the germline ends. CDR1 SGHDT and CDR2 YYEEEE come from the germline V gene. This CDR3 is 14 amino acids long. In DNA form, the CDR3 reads TGTGCCAGCCTCGGGACCAGACGGCCCTACGAGCAGTACTTC. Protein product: CASLGTRRPYEQYF.

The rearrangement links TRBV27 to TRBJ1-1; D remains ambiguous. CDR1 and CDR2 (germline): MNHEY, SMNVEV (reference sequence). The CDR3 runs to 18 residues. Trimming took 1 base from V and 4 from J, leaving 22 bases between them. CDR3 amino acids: CASSLLDGFIKVATEAFF. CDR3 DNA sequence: TGTGCCAGCAGTTTATTGGACGGCTTTATTAAGGTTGCCACTGAAGCTTTCTTT.

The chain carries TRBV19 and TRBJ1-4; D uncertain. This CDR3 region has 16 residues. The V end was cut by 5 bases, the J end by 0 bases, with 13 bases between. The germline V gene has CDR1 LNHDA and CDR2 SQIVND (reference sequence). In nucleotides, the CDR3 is TGTGCCAGTAGTCTTCCGATCGGGGCAACTAATGAAAAACTGTTTTTT. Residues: CASSLPIGATNEKLFF.

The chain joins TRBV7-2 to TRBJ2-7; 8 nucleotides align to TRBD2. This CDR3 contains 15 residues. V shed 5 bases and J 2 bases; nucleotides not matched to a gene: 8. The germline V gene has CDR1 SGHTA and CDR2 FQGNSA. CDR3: CASSADGGGAYEQYF. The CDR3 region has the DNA TGTGCCAGCAGCGCTGACGGGGGGGGAGCCTACGAGCAGTACTTC.

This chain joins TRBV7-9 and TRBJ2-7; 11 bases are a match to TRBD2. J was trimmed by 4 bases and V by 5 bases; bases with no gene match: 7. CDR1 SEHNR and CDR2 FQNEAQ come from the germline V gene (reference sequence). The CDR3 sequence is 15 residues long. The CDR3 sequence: CASSASLAGEYEQYF. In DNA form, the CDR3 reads TGTGCCAGCAGCGCCTCACTAGCGGGGGAGTACGAGCAGTACTTC.